Listed here are 12 T cell receptor beta chains from one sample, sequenced in a study of blood T cell repertoires in COVID-19. Only in-frame clones appear in the TCRdb table, and some are missing; sequencing was by immunoSEQ multiplex PCR. The sample records roughly 390,000 clones, over 75% being singletons. The sequenced sample consisted of peripheral blood. The receptors come from a woman in her 30s with COVID-19, enrolled during active disease.

The V call is TRBV9, the J call TRBJ2-7, with 8 positions matching TRBD2. CDR1 is SGDLS and CDR2 is YYNGEE in the germline V gene. The V segment lost 3 bases and the J segment 7 bases; nucleotides outside the gene matches: 15. This CDR3 comprises 16 residues. The CDR3 DNA reads as TGTGCCAGCAGCGCCAGAGCGGGAGAGGGGGTGAGGGAGCAGTACTTC. Residues: CASSARAGEGVREQYF.

This clone has a single count. The chain carries TRBV29-1 and TRBJ2-3, with a tentative D call TRBD1 (5 bases). Trimming cost V 0 bases and J 2 bases, with 12 bases left between them. The CDR3 extends over 15 amino acids. CDR1 and CDR2 from the germline V gene are SQVTM and ANQGSEA. The CDR3: CSVEDRKTATDTQYF. CDR3 in DNA: TGCAGCGTTGAAGATAGGAAGACAGCCACAGATACGCAGTATTTT.

This chain links TRBV2 with TRBJ2-7; TRBD1 matches at 8 bases. V lost 7 bases to trimming and J lost 3 bases; unmatched junction nucleotides: 8. CDR1 is SNHLY and CDR2 is FYNNEI in the germline V gene. This CDR3 has 14 residues. The CDR3 DNA sequence: TGTGCCAGCAATCCGACAGGGGACGGCTACGAGCAGTACTTC. Protein: CASNPTGDGYEQYF.

The V and J genes are TRBV19 and TRBJ1-4; tentatively, D is TRBD1 (5 bases). Trimming took 0 bases from V and 4 from J, leaving 6 bases between them. CDR1 and CDR2 (germline): LNHDA, SQIVND (reference sequence). The CDR3 length is 14 residues. The CDR3 DNA sequence: TGTGCCAGTAGTATAGAAAGGGGTAATGAAAAACTGTTTTTT. Protein: CASSIERGNEKLFF.

The chain joins TRBV6-5 to TRBJ1-1, with D hard to call. CDR1 is MNHEY and CDR2 is SVGAGI in the germline V gene. There are 15 residues in the CDR3. V shed 7 bases and J shed 0 bases, with 15 bases lying between them. Written as DNA, the CDR3 is TGTGCCAGCACAACAGCAGGCCCCATGAACACTGAAGCTTTCTTT. Residues: CASTTAGPMNTEAFF.

This rearrangement joins TRBV10-3 to TRBJ1-2; 7 bases are shared with TRBD1. V was pared by 7 bases and J by 1 base, with 12 bases of the junction left unmatched. The length of the CDR3 is 16 residues. Germline loops: CDR1 ENHRY, CDR2 SYGVKD. CDR3 sequence reads: CAITERAGTDNYGYTF. As DNA, the CDR3 is TGTGCCATCACCGAACGAGCCGGGACAGATAACTATGGCTACACCTTC.

The J gene is TRBJ2-4, the V gene TRBV30; 7 positions agree with TRBD2. The germline V gene encodes CDR1 GTSNPN and CDR2 SVGIG (reference sequence). V lost 3 bases, J lost 6 bases, and 8 bases stayed unmatched. The CDR3 has 14 residues. CDR3 loop: CAWRETSNRNIQYF. In DNA, the CDR3 is TGTGCCTGGAGAGAGACTAGCAATAGAAACATTCAGTACTTC. The full variable domain, completed using reference TRBV30 and TRBJ2-4, is SQTIHQWPATLVQPVGSPLSLECTVEGTSNPNLYWYRQAAGRGLQLLFYSVGIGQISSEVPQNLSASRPQDRQFILSSKKLLLSDSGFYLCAWRETSNRNIQYFGAGTRLSVL.

This clone was seen ten or more times. The V gene is TRBV2, the J gene TRBJ2-2, with 10 bases matching TRBD1. V was clipped by 6 bases and J by 6 bases; unmatched bases: 4. This CDR3 is built from 14 residues. Germline lookup yields CDR1 SNHLY and CDR2 FYNNEI. The CDR3 DNA reads as TGTGCCAGCAGGGGACAGGGGCAATCCGGGGAGCTGTTTTTT. This translates into CASRGQGQSGELFF.

This clone was detected only a few times. The gene calls are TRBV24-1 and TRBJ1-2; no clear D gene. This CDR3 has 12 amino acids. Trimming shortened V by 5 bases and J by 4 bases, and 7 bases separated the two germline ends. The V gene's germline CDR1 is KGHDR and CDR2 SFDVKD. The CDR3 here is CATSGAGYGYTF. The CDR3 nucleotides read TGTGCCACCAGTGGAGCAGGCTATGGCTACACCTTC.

This clone has only a few counts. V and J are TRBV7-3 and TRBJ2-5; D remains unclear. Trimming took 3 bases from V and 1 from J, leaving 6 bases between them. This CDR3 has 13 residues. The V gene's germline CDR1 is SGHTA and CDR2 FQGTGA. The CDR3 sequence: CASSFGSQETQYF. In nucleotides, the CDR3 is TGTGCCAGCAGCTTTGGCAGCCAAGAGACCCAGTACTTC.

This clone was counted a single time. The rearrangement uses TRBV3-1 (or the pseudogene TRBV3-2) and TRBJ1-1, with D hard to call. V was cut by 0 bases and J by 2 bases, with 13 bases left in between. CDR1 and CDR2 (germline): LGHDT, YNNKEL (reference sequence). The CDR3 runs to 16 residues. The CDR3 is CASSQEKMGRNTEAFF. CDR3 nucleotide sequence: TGTGCCAGCAGCCAAGAAAAAATGGGCAGAAACACTGAAGCTTTCTTT.

The chain combines TRBV18 with TRBJ1-1; D gene unclear. The CDR3 length is 13 residues. CDR1 KGHSH and CDR2 LQKENI come from the germline V gene. With 6 bases removed from V and 7 bases from J, the gap between germline ends came to 15 bases. The CDR3 is CASSPRLGDEAFF. The CDR3 DNA reads TGTGCCAGCTCTCCCAGGTTGGGAGATGAAGCTTTCTTT.